The 20 T cell receptor beta chains reported below all come from one sample, sequenced in a study of blood T cell repertoires in COVID-19. Method: immunoSEQ multiplex PCR; TCRdb's copy keeps in-frame clones and lacks some. The sample shows some 61,000 clones, about 89% of them seen only once. The sequencing input was peripheral blood. These receptors all come from a man aged 60 to 75 with acute or convalescent COVID-19.

The gene calls are TRBV2 and TRBJ2-1; 11 bases align to TRBD2. Trimming cost V 7 bases and J 10 bases; bases outside gene matches: 9. CDR3 length: 14 amino acids. Germline values: CDR1 SNHLY, CDR2 FYNNEI. The CDR3 loop is CASTSGGRVAEQFF. CDR3 nucleotide sequence: TGTGCCAGCACTAGCGGGGGGAGGGTGGCGGAGCAGTTCTTC.

This chain uses TRBV5-4 with TRBJ1-1; TRBD1 is a possible D gene (5 bases). Deletions cut 0 bases from V and 7 bases from J, with 10 bases between. The CDR3 totals 13 residues. The germline gives CDR1 SGHNT, CDR2 YYREEE (reference sequence). In DNA, the CDR3 is TGTGCCAGCAGCTTGGCAGGACAACTTGAAGCTTTCTTT. Translating gives CASSLAGQLEAFF.

V is TRBV4-1 and J is TRBJ2-1, with 7 bases that match TRBD2. V dropped 0 bases and J dropped 9; count of bases not matched to a gene: 2. Germline V gene data show CDR1 as MGHRA and CDR2 as YSYEKL. The CDR3 length is 13 residues. DNA of the CDR3: TGCGCCAGCAGCCAAGAAAGCGGGACTGAGCAGTTCTTC. Translated, it gives CASSQESGTEQFF.

The gene calls are TRBV2 and TRBJ2-2; 8 positions agree with TRBD1. Trimming at V came to 5 bases and at J to 6 bases, leaving 5 bases not matched to a gene. This CDR3 comprises 14 residues. Germline lookup yields CDR1 SNHLY and CDR2 FYNNEI. The CDR3 region is CASSRQGISGELFF. Here the CDR3 DNA reads TGTGCCAGCAGTAGACAGGGGATTTCCGGGGAGCTGTTTTTT.

The chain employs TRBV28 and TRBJ1-2, with 8 bases matching TRBD1. CDR3 length: 16 amino acids. CDR1 MDHEN and CDR2 SYDVKM come from the germline V gene. The junction had 6 bases not matched to a gene; V was cut back by 1 base and J by 2 bases. CDR3 protein: CASSLSAGGANYGYTF. In DNA, the CDR3 is TGTGCCAGCAGTTTATCTGCAGGGGGCGCGAACTATGGCTACACCTTC.

This rearrangement joins TRBV6-5 to TRBJ1-2, with 7 bases that match TRBD1. Trimming at V came to 8 bases and at J to 3 bases, leaving 6 bases not matched to a gene. In germline, CDR1 is MNHEY, CDR2 SVGAGI. The CDR3 is made up of 13 amino acids. The CDR3 DNA follows: TGTGCCAGCCAGGGGGAAGGATACTATGGCTACACCTTC. Translating gives CASQGEGYYGYTF.

The chain combines TRBV12-3 or TRBV12-4 with TRBJ2-3, with a weak D call TRBD2 (7 bases). Trimming pared 6 bases from V and 5 bases from J, leaving 12 bases between. CDR3 length: 13 residues. CDR3 loop: CASSWGGRDTQYF. The CDR3 DNA reads TGTGCCAGCAGCTGGGGGGGGCGAGATACGCAGTATTTT.

The V call is TRBV2, the J call TRBJ1-1; the match to TRBD1 covers 10 bases. J lost 11 bases, V lost 6 bases, and 6 bases had no gene match. The CDR3 has 12 amino acids. The germline V gene encodes CDR1 SNHLY and CDR2 FYNNEI. CDR3 sequence reads: CASRADRGAAFF. The CDR3 DNA is TGTGCCAGCAGAGCGGACAGGGGGGCGGCTTTCTTT.

This clone showed up just a few times. This chain uses TRBV18 with TRBJ1-2; possible D gene TRBD1, 5 bases. The length of the CDR3 is 12 residues. Trimming took 3 bases from V and 8 from J, leaving 10 bases between them. The germline CDR1 and CDR2 sequences are KGHSH and LQKENI. CDR3 region: CASSPQGRGYTF. DNA of the CDR3: TGTGCCAGCTCACCCCAGGGAAGGGGCTACACCTTC.

V and J are TRBV24-1 and TRBJ2-7; no definite D call. V was pared by 3 bases and J by 9 bases, with 14 bases between. Looked up from germline, CDR1 is KGHDR and CDR2 is SFDVKD. The CDR3 runs to 13 residues. CDR3 amino acids: CATSDPRLHGQYF. CDR3 sequence (DNA): TGTGCCACCAGTGATCCTCGCTTGCACGGGCAGTACTTC.

The chain combines TRBV5-1 with TRBJ2-1; perhaps TRBD2 as D (6 bases). V was pared by 2 bases and J by 7 bases, with 13 bases between. This CDR3 region has 14 residues. Germline CDR1 SGHRS, CDR2 YFSETQ. This chain's CDR3 is CASSLPSGLNEQFF. The CDR3, as DNA: TGCGCCAGCAGCTTACCCAGCGGGCTAAATGAGCAGTTCTTC.

This rearrangement joins TRBV11-2 to TRBJ2-7, with a tentative D call TRBD2 (7 bases). The V end lost 1 base, the J end lost 7 bases, and 11 bases lay between the germline ends. The germline gives CDR1 SGHAT, CDR2 FQNNGV. There are 13 residues in the CDR3. The CDR3 DNA is TGTGCCAGCAGCTTAGCCAGGGGAGGGGAGCAGTACTTC. It is translated as CASSLARGGEQYF.

This chain connects TRBV27 to TRBJ2-1, with 13 bases lining up with TRBD2. Germline lookup yields CDR1 MNHEY and CDR2 SMNVEV (reference sequence). The CDR3 extends over 18 amino acids. V shed 3 bases and J 0 bases; nucleotides not matched to a gene: 5. CDR3 DNA: TGTGCCAGCAGTTTGGGACTAGCGGGGACCAGCTCCTACAATGAGCAGTTCTTC. This gives the protein CASSLGLAGTSSYNEQFF.

The V call is TRBV5-1, the J call TRBJ1-1, with 7 bases fitting TRBD1. This CDR3 is 15 amino acids long. Per germline, CDR1 SGHRS and CDR2 YFSETQ. The junction had 4 bases not matched to a gene; V was cut back by 0 bases and J by 2 bases. CDR3 sequence reads: CASSLGPGGNTEAFF. The CDR3 region has the DNA TGCGCCAGCAGCTTGGGGCCAGGGGGTAACACTGAAGCTTTCTTT.

The chain couples TRBV5-1 to TRBJ1-3, with TRBD1 identical over 7 bases. V was pared by 1 base and J by 2 bases, with 9 bases of the junction left unmatched. CDR1 and CDR2 from the germline V gene are SGHRS and YFSETQ. CDR3 length: 17 residues. Here the CDR3 DNA reads TGCGCCAGCAGCTTGACTAACAGGGGAAACCCTGGAAACACCATATATTTT. Its translation is CASSLTNRGNPGNTIYF.

CDR3 in amino acids: CATSDRASRRDTQYF. CDR3 nucleotide sequence: TGTGCCACCAGTGATCGGGCTTCTAGGAGGGATACGCAGTATTTT. This sequence joins TRBV24-1 and TRBJ2-3, with a tentative D call TRBD2 (5 bases). CDR1 is KGHDR and CDR2 is SFDVKD in the germline V gene. V was trimmed by 3 bases and J by 6 bases, leaving 15 bases between them. The CDR3 spans 15 residues.

The rearrangement joins TRBV24-1 to TRBJ1-5; no definite D call. CDR3 length: 14 amino acids. Trimming removed 5 bases from V and 7 bases from J, with 14 bases in between. The germline gives CDR1 KGHDR, CDR2 SFDVKD. The CDR3 bases are TGTGCCACCAGTGTTAGCGGGGAAGGCCAGCCCCAGCATTTT. Translation: CATSVSGEGQPQHF.

This chain uses TRBV7-9 with TRBJ2-7; 10 bases map to TRBD2. Per the germline V gene, CDR1 is SEHNR and CDR2 is FQNEAQ (reference sequence). V shed 5 bases, J shed 7 bases, and the junction held 11 bases outside the gene matches. The CDR3 has 15 residues. The CDR3 region is CASSPRVGLATEQYF. The DNA for the CDR3 is TGTGCCAGCAGCCCTAGAGTGGGACTAGCGACTGAGCAGTACTTC.

V and J are TRBV30 and TRBJ1-5, with D perhaps TRBD1 (6 bases). Germline CDR1 GTSNPN, CDR2 SVGIG (reference sequence). The CDR3 sequence is 13 residues long. V was clipped by 2 bases and J by 5 bases, with 10 bases between them. CDR3 nucleotides: TGTGCCTGGAGTCCGACAGGATATCAGCCCCAGCATTTT. It encodes CAWSPTGYQPQHF.

The chain couples TRBV18 to TRBJ1-1; D is unresolved. Trimming took off 6 bases at V and 1 base at J, with 6 bases between the two ends. The germline CDR1 and CDR2 sequences are KGHSH and LQKENI. The CDR3 totals 12 residues. Written as DNA, the CDR3 is TGTGCCAGCTCCCACGGGAACACTGAAGCTTTCTTT. This translates into CASSHGNTEAFF.